The following is a T cell receptor beta chain sequence with its context. Its antigen remains unidentified. These data originate in a study of blood T cells in healthy people across ages. With a J-beta primer mix and a sample-barcoded 5' primer, a second PCR ran 7 to 11 cycles. TCRdb re-called the 5' RACE reads with MiXCR, one entry per CDR3 protein. The table includes roughly 730,000 distinct CDR3 sequences, roughly three fifths detected once. Whole-study findings and limits: A roughly linear age-dependent decrease characterized TCR beta diversity per million T cells.

This CDR3 spans 15 amino acids. V trimming: 2 bases; J trimming: 6 bases; junction bases outside the gene matches: 8. The germline V gene encodes CDR1 MGHDK and CDR2 SYGVNS. The receptor comes from a man aged 35 to 55 in good health. The V call is TRBV25-1, the J call TRBJ2-7, with 9 bases aligning to TRBD1. Material for sequencing was blood. The CDR3 sequence: CASSEDRDRVSEQYF. CDR3 nucleotide sequence: TGTGCCAGCAGTGAAGACCGGGACAGGGTTTCCGAGCAGTACTTC.